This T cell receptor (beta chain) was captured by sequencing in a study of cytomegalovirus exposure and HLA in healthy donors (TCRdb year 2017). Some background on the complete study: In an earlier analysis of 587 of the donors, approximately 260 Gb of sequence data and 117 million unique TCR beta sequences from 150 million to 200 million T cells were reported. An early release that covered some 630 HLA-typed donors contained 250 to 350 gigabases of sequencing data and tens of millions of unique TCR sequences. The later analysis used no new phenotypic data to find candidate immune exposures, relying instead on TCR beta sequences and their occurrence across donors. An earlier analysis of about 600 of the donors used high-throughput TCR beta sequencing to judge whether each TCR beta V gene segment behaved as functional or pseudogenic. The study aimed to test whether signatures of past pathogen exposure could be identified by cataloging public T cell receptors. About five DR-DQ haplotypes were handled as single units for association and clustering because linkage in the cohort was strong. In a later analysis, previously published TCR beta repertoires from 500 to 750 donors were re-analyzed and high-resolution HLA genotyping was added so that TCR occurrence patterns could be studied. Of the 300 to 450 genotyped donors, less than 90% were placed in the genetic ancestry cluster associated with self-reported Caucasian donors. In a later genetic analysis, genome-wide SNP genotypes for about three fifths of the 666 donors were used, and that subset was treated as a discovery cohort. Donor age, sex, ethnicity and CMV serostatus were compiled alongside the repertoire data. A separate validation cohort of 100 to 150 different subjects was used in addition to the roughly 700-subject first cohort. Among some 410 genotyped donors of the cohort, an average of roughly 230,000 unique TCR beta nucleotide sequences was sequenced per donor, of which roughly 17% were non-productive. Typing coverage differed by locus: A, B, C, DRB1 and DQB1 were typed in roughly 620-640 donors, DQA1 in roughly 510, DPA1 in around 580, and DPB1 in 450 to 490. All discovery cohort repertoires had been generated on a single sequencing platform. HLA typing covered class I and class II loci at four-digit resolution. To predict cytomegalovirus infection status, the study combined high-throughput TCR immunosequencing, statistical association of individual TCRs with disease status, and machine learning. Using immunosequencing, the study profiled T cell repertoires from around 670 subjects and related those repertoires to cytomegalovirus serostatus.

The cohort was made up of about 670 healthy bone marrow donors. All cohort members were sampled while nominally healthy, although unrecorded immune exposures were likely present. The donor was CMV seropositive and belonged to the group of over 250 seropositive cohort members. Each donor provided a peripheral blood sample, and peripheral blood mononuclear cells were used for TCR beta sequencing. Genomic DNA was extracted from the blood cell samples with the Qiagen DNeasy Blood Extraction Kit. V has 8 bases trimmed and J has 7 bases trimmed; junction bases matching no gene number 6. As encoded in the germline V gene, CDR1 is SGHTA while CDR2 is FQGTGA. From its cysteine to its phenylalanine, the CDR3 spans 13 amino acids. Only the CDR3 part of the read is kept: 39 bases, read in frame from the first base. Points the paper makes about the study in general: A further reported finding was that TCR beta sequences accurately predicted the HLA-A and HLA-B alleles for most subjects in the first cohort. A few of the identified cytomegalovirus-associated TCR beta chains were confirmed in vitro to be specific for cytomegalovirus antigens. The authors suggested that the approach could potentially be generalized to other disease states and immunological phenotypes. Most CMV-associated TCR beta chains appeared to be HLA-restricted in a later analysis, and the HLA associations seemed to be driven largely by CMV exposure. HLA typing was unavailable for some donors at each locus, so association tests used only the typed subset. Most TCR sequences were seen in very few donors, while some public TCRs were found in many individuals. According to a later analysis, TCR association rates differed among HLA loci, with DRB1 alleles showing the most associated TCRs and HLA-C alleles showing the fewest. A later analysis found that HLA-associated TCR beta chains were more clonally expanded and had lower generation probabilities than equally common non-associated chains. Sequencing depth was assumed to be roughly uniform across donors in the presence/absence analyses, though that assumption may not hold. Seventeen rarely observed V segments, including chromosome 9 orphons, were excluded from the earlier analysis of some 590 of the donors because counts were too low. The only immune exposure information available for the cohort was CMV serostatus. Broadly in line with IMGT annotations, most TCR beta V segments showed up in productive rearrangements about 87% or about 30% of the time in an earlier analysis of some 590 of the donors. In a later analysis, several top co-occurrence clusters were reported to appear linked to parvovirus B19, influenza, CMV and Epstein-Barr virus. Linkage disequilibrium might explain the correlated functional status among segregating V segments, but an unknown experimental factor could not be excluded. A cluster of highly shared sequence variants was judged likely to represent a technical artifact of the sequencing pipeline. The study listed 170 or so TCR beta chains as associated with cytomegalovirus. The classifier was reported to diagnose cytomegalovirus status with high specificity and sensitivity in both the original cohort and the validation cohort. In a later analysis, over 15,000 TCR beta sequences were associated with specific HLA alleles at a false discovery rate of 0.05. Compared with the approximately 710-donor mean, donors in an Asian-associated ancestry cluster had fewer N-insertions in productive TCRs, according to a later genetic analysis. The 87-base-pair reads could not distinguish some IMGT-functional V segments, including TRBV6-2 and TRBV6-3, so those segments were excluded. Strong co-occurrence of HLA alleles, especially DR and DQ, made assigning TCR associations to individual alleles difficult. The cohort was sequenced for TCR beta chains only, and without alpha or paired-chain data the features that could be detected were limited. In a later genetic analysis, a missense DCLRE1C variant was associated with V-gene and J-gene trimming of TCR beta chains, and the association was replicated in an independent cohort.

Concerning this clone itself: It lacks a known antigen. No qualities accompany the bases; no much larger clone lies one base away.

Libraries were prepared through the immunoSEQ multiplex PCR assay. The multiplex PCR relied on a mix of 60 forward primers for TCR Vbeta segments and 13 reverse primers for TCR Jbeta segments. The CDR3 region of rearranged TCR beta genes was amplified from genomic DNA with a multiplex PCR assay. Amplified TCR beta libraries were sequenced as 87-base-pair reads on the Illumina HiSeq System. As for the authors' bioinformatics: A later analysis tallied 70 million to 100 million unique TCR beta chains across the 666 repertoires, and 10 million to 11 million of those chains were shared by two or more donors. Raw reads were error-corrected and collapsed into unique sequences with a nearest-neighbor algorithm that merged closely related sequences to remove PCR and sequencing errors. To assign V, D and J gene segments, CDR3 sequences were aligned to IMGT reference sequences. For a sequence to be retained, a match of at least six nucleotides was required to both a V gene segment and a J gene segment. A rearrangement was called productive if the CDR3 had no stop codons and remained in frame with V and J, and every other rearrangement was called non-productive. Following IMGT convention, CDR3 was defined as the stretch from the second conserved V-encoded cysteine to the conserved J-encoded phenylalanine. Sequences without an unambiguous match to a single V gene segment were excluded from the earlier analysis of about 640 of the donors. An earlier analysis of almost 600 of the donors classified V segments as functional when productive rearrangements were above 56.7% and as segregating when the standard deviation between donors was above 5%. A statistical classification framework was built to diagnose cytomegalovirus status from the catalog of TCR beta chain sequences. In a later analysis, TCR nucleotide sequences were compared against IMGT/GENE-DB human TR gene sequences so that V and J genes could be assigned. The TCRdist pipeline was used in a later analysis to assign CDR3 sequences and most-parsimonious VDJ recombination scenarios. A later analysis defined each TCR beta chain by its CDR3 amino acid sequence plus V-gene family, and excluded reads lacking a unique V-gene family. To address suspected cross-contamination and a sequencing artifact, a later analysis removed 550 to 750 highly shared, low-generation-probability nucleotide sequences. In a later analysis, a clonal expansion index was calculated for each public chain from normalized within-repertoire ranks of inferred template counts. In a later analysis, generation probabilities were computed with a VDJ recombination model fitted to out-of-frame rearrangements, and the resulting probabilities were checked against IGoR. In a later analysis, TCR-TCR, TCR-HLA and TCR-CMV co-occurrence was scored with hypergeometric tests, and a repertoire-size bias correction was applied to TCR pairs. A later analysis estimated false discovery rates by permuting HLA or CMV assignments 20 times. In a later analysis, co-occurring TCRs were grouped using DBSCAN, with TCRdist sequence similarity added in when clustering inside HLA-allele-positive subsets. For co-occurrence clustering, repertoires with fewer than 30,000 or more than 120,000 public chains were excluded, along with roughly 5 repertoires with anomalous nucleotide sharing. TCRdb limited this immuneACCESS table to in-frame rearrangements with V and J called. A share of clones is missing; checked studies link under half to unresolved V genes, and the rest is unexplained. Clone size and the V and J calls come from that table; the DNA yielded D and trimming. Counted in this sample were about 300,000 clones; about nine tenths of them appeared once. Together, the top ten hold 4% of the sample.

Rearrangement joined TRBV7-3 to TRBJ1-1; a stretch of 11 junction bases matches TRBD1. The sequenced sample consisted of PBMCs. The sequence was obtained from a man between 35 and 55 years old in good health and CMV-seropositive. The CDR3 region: CASGQGAYSEAFF. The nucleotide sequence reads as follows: TGTGCCAGCGGACAGGGGGCCTACAGTGAAGCTTTCTTT.